A single sample gave rise to the 28 T cell receptor beta chains below, sequenced in a study of regulatory T cells in long-lasting Graves disease (dated by TCRdb to 2020 to 2022). The time point tag for this specimen amounts to: newly diagnosed GD, antithyroid drugs for less than 3 months. For both TCR sequencing and RNA sequencing, RNA was extracted from PBMCs in TRIzol. Receptor amplification or capture employed multiplex PCR. The sample was run on an Illumina HiSeq 4000. iRepertoire HTBI primers and Arm-PCR amplification of CDR3 regions were used to construct TCR beta libraries. TCRdb cleaned the public reads at Q25 with fastp, built clones with MiXCR and kept in-frame beta chains. Every CDR3 protein is listed once, alongside the most common genes and DNA of its rows. The sample table shows just over 600,000 distinct CDR3 sequences, and approximately 15% are seen once. Of the sample, 18% falls within the top ten clones.

This same sample was also taken into another study, of T cells in Graves' hyperthyroidism and ophthalmopathy.

The starting material was peripheral blood mononuclear cells (PBMCs), obtained at new diagnosis, from a patient treated with antithyroid drugs. These receptors all stem from a woman in her 30s with Graves disease. Donor details come from another sample of the same person, matched by shared clones.

In this sample, this clonotype turned up many times. The chain combines TRBV20-1 with TRBJ2-3; D is uncertain. Trimming took off 2 bases at V and 1 base at J, with 10 bases between the two ends. In germline, CDR1 is DFQATT, CDR2 SNEGSKA (reference sequence). The CDR3 extends over 14 amino acids. CDR3 coding DNA: TGCAGTGCTAGAAGTGACGGACGCACAGATACGCAGTATTTT. Protein product: CSARSDGRTDTQYF.

The chain carries TRBV6-5 and TRBJ2-7; D is possibly TRBD2 (6 bases). Trimming stripped 4 bases from V and 1 base from J, with 23 bases between. There are 18 residues in the CDR3. In germline, CDR1 is MNHEY, CDR2 SVGAGI. In nucleotides, the CDR3 is TGTGCCAGCAGTTTCCGGGCCCCACGGGAGCGGATTTCCTACGAGCAGTACTTC. This sequence encodes CASSFRAPRERISYEQYF.

The chain carries TRBV5-6 and TRBJ2-2; TRBD2 matches at 11 bases. Germline CDR1 reads SGHDT; CDR2 reads YYEEEE. V dropped 2 bases and J dropped 7; count of bases not matched to a gene: 4. This CDR3 contains 15 residues. CDR3 DNA sequence: TGTGCCAGCAGCTTCCGGACTAGCGGGCACGGGGAGCTGTTTTTT. Translated, it gives CASSFRTSGHGELFF.

This clonotype was counted between two and nine times. The chain is built from TRBV10-3 and TRBJ2-2, with 9 bases identical to TRBD1. The CDR3 consists of 16 residues. Per the germline V gene, CDR1 is ENHRY and CDR2 is SYGVKD. The V and J ends lost 2 bases and 1 base, in that order; junction bases with no gene match: 2. The CDR3 DNA sequence: TGTGCCATCAGTGAGCCGGGACAGGGGAACACCGGGGAGCTGTTTTTT. Translating gives CAISEPGQGNTGELFF.

This clonotype has at least ten counts. The chain links TRBV13 to TRBJ2-4; D might be TRBD2 (6 bases). V gave up 2 bases and J gave up 0 bases, with 14 bases separating them. There are 17 residues in the CDR3. Germline loops: CDR1 PRHDT, CDR2 FYEKMQ (reference sequence). CDR3: CASSLTVQAGAKNIQYF. The CDR3 DNA reads as TGTGCCAGCAGCTTAACGGTACAAGCGGGAGCCAAAAACATTCAGTACTTC.

This clonotype was seen at least ten times. J is TRBJ2-1 and V is TRBV25-1; D unresolved. Trimming removed 6 bases at V and 0 bases at J, with 12 bases between. Germline V gene data show CDR1 as MGHDK and CDR2 as SYGVNS. The CDR3 consists of 15 residues. The CDR3 spells CASRERVSSYNEQFF. For the CDR3, the DNA is TGTGCCAGCAGAGAACGCGTAAGCTCCTACAATGAGCAGTTCTTC. The variable domain in full, completed from reference TRBV25-1 and TRBJ2-1, reads EADIYQTPRYLVIGTGKKITLECSQTMGHDKMYWYQQDPGMELHLIHYSYGVNSTEKGDLSSESTVSRIRTEHFPLTLESARPSHTSQYLCASRERVSSYNEQFFGPGTRLTVL.

This clonotype was seen at least ten times. V and J are TRBV27 and TRBJ1-2; D possibly corresponds to TRBD1 (5 bases). Germline CDR1 MNHEY, CDR2 SMNVEV (reference sequence). V lost 5 bases, J lost 2 bases, and 12 bases lay in between. The CDR3 has 14 residues. Written as DNA, the CDR3 is TGTGCCAGCAGTGGATGGGGCACAAACTATGGCTACACCTTC. Translating gives CASSGWGTNYGYTF.

At least ten counts were recorded for this clonotype. This chain links TRBV6-2 or TRBV6-3 with TRBJ1-5, with D hard to call. CDR3 length: 14 residues. With 5 bases removed from V and 0 bases from J, the gap between germline ends came to 8 bases. Germline lookup yields CDR1 MNHEY and CDR2 SVGEGT. The CDR3 protein is CASSRTDSNQPQHF. CDR3 in DNA: TGTGCCAGCAGTCGGACGGATAGCAATCAGCCCCAGCATTTT.

Only one count was recorded for this clonotype. V and J are TRBV7-2 and TRBJ2-1, with TRBD1 identical over 12 bases. The V gene's germline CDR1 is SGHTA and CDR2 FQGNSA. The CDR3 runs 18 residues. The V segment lost 2 bases and the J segment 7 bases; nucleotides outside the gene matches: 12. The chain's CDR3 is CASSLKLAGTGGFNEQFF. In DNA, the CDR3 is TGTGCCAGCAGCTTAAAGTTAGCGGGGACAGGGGGCTTTAATGAGCAGTTCTTC.

The V gene is TRBV18, the J gene TRBJ1-1; D gene ambiguous. This CDR3 comprises 14 residues. Trimming removed 2 bases at V and 1 base at J, with 8 bases between. CDR1 KGHSH and CDR2 LQKENI come from the germline V gene. The CDR3: CASSPKQSNTEAFF. CDR3 in DNA: TGTGCCAGCTCACCAAAACAGTCGAACACTGAAGCTTTCTTT.

This clonotype was recorded at least ten times. The chain employs TRBV2 and TRBJ1-1; no firm D call. Between the trimmed V and J ends, which lost 4 bases and 0 bases, there was a span of 12 bases. The CDR3 spans 15 residues. Germline CDR1 SNHLY, CDR2 FYNNEI. The CDR3 nucleotides read TGTGCCAGCAGTGTAGGTAACGCCATGAACACTGAAGCTTTCTTT. It specifies CASSVGNAMNTEAFF.

This clonotype came up many times. This rearrangement joins TRBV29-1 to TRBJ2-1; D is perhaps TRBD2 (6 bases). This CDR3 has 12 amino acids. Germline values: CDR1 SQVTM, CDR2 ANQGSEA. V gave up 5 bases and J gave up 5 bases, with 10 bases separating them. CDR3 nucleotides: TGCAGCGTTCGGACTAATAACAATGAGCAGTTCTTC. It yields the protein CSVRTNNNEQFF.

The CDR3 sequence is CASSEGTDYSYNSPLHF. In nucleotides, the CDR3 is TGTGCCAGCAGCGAGGGGACGGATTACTCCTATAATTCACCCCTCCACTTT. V gene TRBV9 combines with J gene TRBJ1-6; a weak D match, TRBD1 (5 bases). Germline loops: CDR1 SGDLS, CDR2 YYNGEE. The CDR3 consists of 17 residues. V lost 3 bases and J lost 0, with 13 bases in between. The whole variable domain, remainder taken from reference TRBV9 and TRBJ1-6, is DSGVTQTPKHLITATGQRVTLRCSPRSGDLSVYWYQQSLDQGLQFLIQYYNGEERAKGNILERFSAQQFPDLHSELNLSSLELGDSALYFCASSEGTDYSYNSPLHFGNGTRLTVT.

In this sample, this clonotype turned up many times. The V call is TRBV20-1, the J call TRBJ2-7; no clear D gene. The CDR3 spans 13 residues. V gave up 0 bases and J gave up 3 bases, with 9 bases separating them. Germline V CDR1 and CDR2: DFQATT, SNEGSKA (reference sequence). CDR3 DNA sequence: TGCAGTGCTAGAGATTCAGTAAGCTACGAGCAGTACTTC. Translating it yields CSARDSVSYEQYF.

The chain joins TRBV2 to TRBJ1-4, with 7 bases aligning to TRBD1. Germline lookup yields CDR1 SNHLY and CDR2 FYNNEI. The CDR3 is made up of 14 amino acids. V was pared by 6 bases and J by 8 bases, with 9 bases of the junction left unmatched. The CDR3 spells CASSRTGLEEKLFF. The CDR3 region has the DNA TGTGCCAGCAGCCGGACAGGTTTGGAAGAAAAACTGTTTTTT.

This clonotype has more than one count but fewer than ten. The chain uses TRBV7-2 and TRBJ2-7, with 13 nucleotides matching TRBD2. This CDR3 is built from 16 residues. Germline CDR1 reads SGHTA; CDR2 reads FQGNSA. V lost 2 bases to trimming and J lost 3 bases; unmatched junction nucleotides: 4. The CDR3 spells CASSLMGLAGNYEQYF. The CDR3 DNA is TGTGCCAGCAGCTTAATGGGACTAGCGGGAAACTACGAGCAGTACTTC.

This clonotype was found many times. The chain carries TRBV7-9 and TRBJ1-2; 7 positions agree with TRBD1. This CDR3 is built from 13 residues. The J segment lost 4 bases and the V segment lost 3 bases, leaving 2 bases of the junction unmatched. Looked up from germline, CDR1 is SEHNR and CDR2 is FQNEAQ (reference sequence). For the CDR3, the DNA is TGTGCCAGCAGCTTCCGGGACAGCTATGGCTACACCTTC. This encodes CASSFRDSYGYTF.

For this clonotype: It may be a read error: a sequence one base away is much more abundant. V and J are TRBV28 and TRBJ2-5; D may be TRBD2 (6 bases). The CDR3 is 15 amino acids. Germline V gives CDR1 MDHEN, CDR2 SYDVKM. The CDR3 reads CANSLAAGSGETQYF. CDR3 DNA sequence: TGTGCCAACAGTTTAGCGGCGGGATCTGGTGAGACCCAGTACTTC.

This clonotype occurred a few times. A much larger clone sits a single nucleotide away, making a read error possible. The V gene is TRBV28, the J gene TRBJ2-6; D possibly uses TRBD1 or TRBD2 (5 bases each). V shed 9 bases and J shed 4 bases, with 16 bases lying between them. Germline CDR1 is MDHEN and CDR2 is SYDVKM. The CDR3 has 15 amino acids. In DNA, the CDR3 is TGTGCCAGTTCAGGTCAGGGAGTAGGGGCCAACGTCCTGACTTTC. It encodes CASSGQGVGANVLTF. Looking up the rest from reference TRBV28 and TRBJ2-6 gives the full variable domain: DVKVTQSSRYLVKRTGEKVFLECVQDMDHENMFWYRQDPGLGLRLIYFSYDVKMKEKGDIPEGYSVSREKKERFSLILESASTNQTSMYLCASSGQGVGANVLTFGAGSRLTVL.

This clonotype was seen ten or more times. CDR3 region: CATSEGGRQYF. CDR3 nucleotide sequence: TGTGCCACCAGTGAAGGCGGGAGGCAGTACTTC. J is TRBJ2-4 and V is TRBV24-1; 8 positions agree with TRBD2. Germline lookup yields CDR1 KGHDR and CDR2 SFDVKD. The CDR3 contains 11 residues. V lost 4 bases, J lost 13 bases, and 2 bases stayed unmatched.

V and J are TRBV3-1 and TRBJ1-1; unclear D gene. CDR1 LGHDT and CDR2 YNNKEL come from the germline V gene (reference sequence). This CDR3 is built from 13 residues. V lost 2 bases and J lost 2, with 6 bases in between. The chain's CDR3 is CASSQSANTEAFF. CDR3 DNA sequence: TGTGCCAGCAGCCAATCCGCCAACACTGAAGCTTTCTTT.

This clonotype came up many times. J is TRBJ2-1 and V is TRBV5-5; TRBD1 might be the D (6 bases). The ends were cut back, 0 bases at V and 11 bases at J, with 18 bases in the middle. Germline assignment: CDR1 SGHKS and CDR2 YYEKEE (reference sequence). The CDR3 spans 15 residues. The CDR3 region has the DNA TGTGCCAGCAGCTTGGGACCGGACAGCCGATTCCAGCAGTTCTTC. It codes for CASSLGPDSRFQQFF.

The chain uses TRBV11-3 and TRBJ2-7; D remains unclear. Germline lookup yields CDR1 SGHNT and CDR2 YENEEA. The CDR3 consists of 12 residues. V was shortened by 5 bases and J by 4 bases, with 9 bases between the two germline ends. Here the CDR3 reads CASSRPGYEQYF. The CDR3 DNA reads as TGTGCCAGCAGCCGGCCTGGGTACGAGCAGTACTTC.

This clonotype was picked up a small number of times. V is TRBV19 and J is TRBJ1-2; no clear D. This CDR3 contains 13 residues. Germline loops: CDR1 LNHDA, CDR2 SQIVND (reference sequence). V was shortened by 5 bases and J by 3 bases, with 10 bases between the two germline ends. The CDR3 loop is CASSERPDYGYTF. The CDR3, as DNA: TGTGCCAGTAGTGAGAGACCTGACTATGGCTACACCTTC.

This clonotype has just a few counts. This chain connects TRBV27 to TRBJ1-4, with TRBD1 as a possible D gene (6 bases). Germline lookup yields CDR1 MNHEY and CDR2 SMNVEV (reference sequence). This CDR3 contains 14 residues. The germline V and J ends were trimmed by 5 bases and 8 bases, with 15 bases remaining between them. The CDR3 sequence: CASSLQQGHEKLFF. The CDR3 nucleotides read TGTGCCAGCAGTCTACAACAGGGTCACGAAAAACTGTTTTTT.

The chain links TRBV27 to TRBJ1-6; D is uncertain. Trimming cost V 8 bases and J 7 bases, with 15 bases left between them. The germline V gene encodes CDR1 MNHEY and CDR2 SMNVEV (reference sequence). This CDR3 contains 14 residues. The CDR3 bases are TGTGCCAGCGCCCCCGGACGGATGAATTCACCCCTCCACTTT. Protein product: CASAPGRMNSPLHF.

This clonotype was recorded many times. This chain connects TRBV29-1 to TRBJ1-2, with no clear D. The CDR3 extends over 12 amino acids. The ends were cut back, 3 bases at V and 3 bases at J, with 8 bases in the middle. Germline V gene lookup returns CDR1 SQVTM and CDR2 ANQGSEA. DNA of the CDR3: TGCAGCGTTGAGACGGAGTACTATGGCTACACCTTC. Its translation: CSVETEYYGYTF.

The rearrangement uses TRBV19 and TRBJ1-4; 9 bases match TRBD1. V dropped 9 bases and J dropped 4; count of bases not matched to a gene: 6. Germline loops: CDR1 LNHDA, CDR2 SQIVND (reference sequence). There are 14 residues in the CDR3. The CDR3 DNA reads as TGTGCCAGCGGGGACAGGGCGTATAATGAAAAACTGTTTTTT. Translating gives CASGDRAYNEKLFF.